These 7 T cell receptor beta chains share one sample of origin, sequenced in a study of T cell repertoires in cytomegalovirus infection. No antigen is known for these receptors. Each CDR3 protein is one row after TCRdb ran MiXCR on the reads. The table records a few hundred thousand distinct CDR3 sequences, 20% to 30% of them present only once. This material consisted of cultured PBMCs, taken from culture after CMV antigen stimulation. Every receptor here comes from a human donor in good health (CMV status not recorded). Some clones in this sample may be carry-over from other donors' samples.

This clonotype appeared many times. The chain uses TRBV7-8 and TRBJ2-5; no clear D. The CDR3 length is 12 residues. CDR1 is SGHVS and CDR2 is FQNEAQ in the germline V gene. The V end was cut by 5 bases, the J end by 5 bases, with 9 bases between. The CDR3 DNA sequence: TGTGCCAGCAGCCGCCTGACGGAGACCCAGTACTTC. This gives the protein CASSRLTETQYF.

The CDR3 loop reads CASRLRVGYGYTF. The CDR3 DNA sequence: TGTGCCAGCAGATTAAGGGTGGGCTATGGCTACACCTTC. The gene calls are TRBV25-1 and TRBJ1-2; D not resolved. Trimming took off 6 bases at V and 4 bases at J, with 12 bases between the two ends. Germline V gene sequence: CDR1 MGHDK, CDR2 SYGVNS. The CDR3 extends over 13 amino acids.

This clonotype was detected many times. The chain uses TRBV7-2 and TRBJ1-1; 9 bases agree with TRBD1. V lost 5 bases and J lost 6; bases outside the gene matches: 7. Germline V gene sequence: CDR1 SGHTA, CDR2 FQGNSA. The CDR3 loop spans 14 amino acids. In DNA form, the CDR3 reads TGTGCCAGCAGCAGGGACAGGGCGGCCGCTGAAGCTTTCTTT. Translating it yields CASSRDRAAAEAFF.

This clonotype was detected a few times. The chain links TRBV4-3 to TRBJ2-1; 7 nucleotides line up with TRBD2. V shed 0 bases and J 2 bases; nucleotides not matched to a gene: 7. Germline CDR1 reads LGHNA; CDR2 reads YSLEER. The length of the CDR3 is 17 residues. The CDR3 DNA sequence: TGCGCCAGCAGCCAAGATCAATGGCGGGAGCCCTACAATGAGCAGTTCTTC. This encodes CASSQDQWREPYNEQFF.

This clonotype has a count of ten or more. For the CDR3, the DNA is TGCAGTGCTAGTCAGCTCCAGGGTCAGCCCCAGCATTTT. Translation: CSASQLQGQPQHF. The chain joins TRBV20-1 to TRBJ1-5; D may be TRBD1 (5 bases). Germline values: CDR1 DFQATT, CDR2 SNEGSKA (reference sequence). This CDR3 is built from 13 residues. Trimming shortened V by 3 bases and J by 6 bases, and 12 bases separated the two germline ends.

This clonotype has a count of ten or more. V and J are TRBV7-3 and TRBJ2-7; a possible D gene is TRBD2 (5 bases). The V gene's germline CDR1 is SGHTA and CDR2 FQGTGA. V was cut by 1 base and J by 3 bases, with 16 bases left in between. The CDR3 has 16 amino acids. For the CDR3, the DNA is TGTGCCAGCAGCTTAAGTGTAGCGCAAGAGGGCTACGAGCAGTACTTC. Residues: CASSLSVAQEGYEQYF.

The V call is TRBV9, the J call TRBJ1-2; D not certain. Germline CDR1 is SGDLS and CDR2 is YYNGEE. Trimming pared 1 base from V and 6 bases from J, leaving 13 bases between. CDR3 length equals 14 residues. Here the CDR3 DNA reads TGTGCCAGCAGCGTATTTTCGTCCCTTCATGGCTACACCTTC. Residues: CASSVFSSLHGYTF.